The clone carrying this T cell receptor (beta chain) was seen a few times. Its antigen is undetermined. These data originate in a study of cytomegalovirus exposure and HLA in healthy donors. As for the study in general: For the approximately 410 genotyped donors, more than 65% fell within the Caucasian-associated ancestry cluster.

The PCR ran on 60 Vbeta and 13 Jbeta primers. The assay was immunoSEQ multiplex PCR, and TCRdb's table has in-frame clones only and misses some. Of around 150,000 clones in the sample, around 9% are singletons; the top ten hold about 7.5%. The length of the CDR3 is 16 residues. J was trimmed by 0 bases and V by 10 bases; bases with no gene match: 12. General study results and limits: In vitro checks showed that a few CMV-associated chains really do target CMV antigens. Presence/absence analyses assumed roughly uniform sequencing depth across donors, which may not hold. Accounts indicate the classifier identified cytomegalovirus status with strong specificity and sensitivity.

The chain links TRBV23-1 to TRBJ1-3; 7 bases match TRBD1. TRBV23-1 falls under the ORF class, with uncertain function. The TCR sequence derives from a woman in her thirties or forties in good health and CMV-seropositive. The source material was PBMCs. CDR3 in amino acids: CAIGGLEGPSGNTIYF. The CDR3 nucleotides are TGCGCCATAGGGGGCCTTGAGGGGCCCTCTGGAAACACCATATATTTT.